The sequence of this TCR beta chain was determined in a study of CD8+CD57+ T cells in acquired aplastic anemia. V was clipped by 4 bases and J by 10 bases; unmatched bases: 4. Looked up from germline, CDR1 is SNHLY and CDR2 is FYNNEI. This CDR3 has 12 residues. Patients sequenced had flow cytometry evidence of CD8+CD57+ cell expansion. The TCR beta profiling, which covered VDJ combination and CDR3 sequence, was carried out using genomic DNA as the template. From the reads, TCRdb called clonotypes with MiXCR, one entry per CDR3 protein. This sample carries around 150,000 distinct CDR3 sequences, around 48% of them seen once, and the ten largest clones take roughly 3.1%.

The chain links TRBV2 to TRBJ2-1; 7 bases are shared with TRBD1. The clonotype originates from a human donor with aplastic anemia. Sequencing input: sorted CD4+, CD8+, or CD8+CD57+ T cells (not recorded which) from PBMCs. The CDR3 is CASSAGQVEQFF. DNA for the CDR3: TGTGCCAGCAGTGCAGGACAGGTAGAGCAGTTCTTC. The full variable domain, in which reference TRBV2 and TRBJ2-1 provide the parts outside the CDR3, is EPEVTQTPSHQVTQMGQEVILRCVPISNHLYFYWYRQILGQKVEFLVSFYNNEISEKSEIFDDQFSVERPDGSNFTLKIRSTKLEDSAMYFCASSAGQVEQFFGPGTRLTVL.